This is a list of T cell receptor beta chains from one sample in a study of siplizumab effects on memory and regulatory T cells. The assay was immunoSEQ multiplex PCR, and TCRdb's table has in-frame clones only and misses some. The table records 90,000 to 130,000 clones, 80% to 95% of them present only once. What was sequenced was CD4+ T cells sorted from blood. These receptors all come from a human donor in good health. Each CDR3 is given with its conserved first and last residue.

V gene: TRBV4-1
CDR3 protein: CASSQGGREETQYF

V gene: TRBV9
CDR3 protein: CASSPGGSGNTIYF

V gene: TRBV19
CDR3 protein: CASSPGQGWETQYF

V gene: TRBV5-1
CDR3 protein: CASSKLAGGYNEQFF

V gene: TRBV6-5
CDR3 protein: CASSYLPRNTEAFF

V gene: TRBV6-4
CDR3 protein: CASSDSHSRGYTF

V gene: TRBV15
CDR3 protein: CATSTRTTSRVLTF

V gene: TRBV23-1
CDR3 protein: CASSQWDSLGTEAFF

V gene: TRBV5-1
CDR3 protein: CASSLGRTADLYPPYEQYF

V gene: TRBV19
CDR3 protein: CASSYGRSTDTQYF

V gene: TRBV7-8
CDR3 protein: CASTHRTSGVEYGTQYF

V gene: TRBV5-1
CDR3 protein: CASSPQGGATGELFF

V gene: TRBV15
CDR3 protein: CATSRAGTVSGNTIYF

V gene: TRBV25-1
CDR3 protein: CASSDQGRGNTIYF

V gene: TRBV7-2
CDR3 protein: CASSFGWAEGDRHF

V gene: TRBV18
CDR3 protein: CASSPNRGHNEQFF

V gene: TRBV10-3
CDR3 protein: CAISESGTGWSNQPQHF

V gene: TRBV11-2
CDR3 protein: CASSPARYNEQFF

V gene: TRBV5-1
CDR3 protein: CASSPQGENIQYF

V gene: TRBV7-2
CDR3 protein: CASSNAGTDRGLGGYTF

V gene: TRBV6-5
CDR3 protein: CASSLTGIPYEQYF

V gene: TRBV5-4
CDR3 protein: CASSLGTGGPPDTQYF

V gene: TRBV5-1
CDR3 protein: CASSLQGDEQYF

V gene: TRBV19
CDR3 protein: CASRGTNFPWEQYF

V gene: TRBV2
CDR3 protein: CASSQTGAKGIYGYTF

V gene: TRBV4-2
CDR3 protein: CASSQEGRAGGFTDTQYF

V gene: TRBV11-1
CDR3 protein: CASSPGTGRNEQFF

V gene: TRBV5-6
CDR3 protein: CASSWQNLLHSPLHF

V gene: TRBV5-1
CDR3 protein: CASSFGKGKDTQYF

V gene: TRBV5-4
CDR3 protein: CASSSQGNGDTQYF

V gene: TRBV11-2
CDR3 protein: CASSSRQSSYNEQFF

V gene: TRBV19
CDR3 protein: CASRRAAADTQYF

V gene: TRBV9
CDR3 protein: CASSVGRGRNTEAFF